This T cell receptor (beta chain) comes out of a study of read filtering for tumor transcriptome and immune sequencing (dated by TCRdb to between 2020 and 2021). In terms of the full investigation: The cohort had 17 male and more than 12 female patients with a mean age of around 66 years, ranging from roughly 45 to 80. By revised international staging, 8 or 9 patients were R-ISS I, 16 were R-ISS II and more than five were R-ISS III. Whole-transcriptome libraries were prepared with the TruSeq RNA Access Library Prep Kit after DNase treatment. TCR-region mapped reads per sample ranged from about 4.05 to 10.27 million with IR-seq versus only roughly 75 to 1273 with RNA-seq. TCR repertoires obtained by targeted immune repertoire sequencing and by bulk whole-transcriptome sequencing performed on the same bone marrow samples were compared. A main aim was a read-filtering strategy for immune repertoire data, specifically whether clonotypes supported by a single read should be removed. The paper as a whole reports these results and caveats: IR-seq captured clonotypes at much higher depth and more reliably than RNA-seq, and smaller IR-seq throughput sufficed to identify most shared clonotypes. The sorted CD138-negative fraction was not purified T cells but a mixed bone marrow immune population. Single-read clonotypes made up around 82% of clonotypes but 3% to 3.5% of total reads in IR-seq, and over 60% of clonotypes and around 45% of reads in RNA-seq. When single-read clonotypes were removed, the proportions of shared clonotypes in IR-seq and RNA-seq correlated more strongly.

Bone marrow was sampled from every patient at the time of active disease. Ficoll-Hypaque density gradient centrifugation was used to isolate bone marrow mononuclear cells. CD138-negative cells were obtained by negative selection after labeling with CD138 magnetic microbeads on a MACS separator, removing myeloma plasma cells. Purity of the isolated cells was checked by flow cytometry on an Attune NxT using CD138 antibodies. TRIzol reagent was used to extract total RNA, and a NanoDrop spectrophotometer was used to quantify the extracted RNA. Paired RNA-seq and IR-seq were performed on the CD138-negative bone marrow sample of each patient. The CDR3 runs 17 amino acids, cysteine and phenylalanine included. Only the CDR3 portion is preserved as DNA: 51 bases, with reading frame beginning at the first base. The germline ends are 11 bases apart after V is trimmed by 0 bases and J by 0 bases. This clonotype was observed at least ten times. The antigen it recognizes is unknown. No much larger clone exists at a distance of one base, and base qualities are not known.

TCR libraries were built from 400 to 450 ng RNA with the Immunoverse kit, using molecular barcoded adaptors covering alpha/delta and beta/gamma chains. TCR library preparation used the same RNA that went into transcriptome sequencing. TCR libraries were sequenced on an Illumina HiSeq 4000 with 2 x 150 cycles. For the original study's pipeline: MiXCR aligned TCR reads to human V, D, J and C references and assembled the aligned reads into CDR3 clonotypes, with quality filtering and error correction included. The tcR package in R was used to analyze clonotype counts and gene usage diversity. Raw mapping reads were checked after the RNA-seq reads had been mapped by STAR aligner version 2.5.3a onto the human GRCh37 genome. To test the effect of sequencing depth on detected clonotypes, IR-seq fastq files were randomly downsampled using Seqtk 1.3. TCRdb reran the public reads through fastp at Q25 and MiXCR, keeping productive beta chains. CDR3 protein duplicates are merged, each entry listing the most common genes and DNA. TCRdb assigned the V and J calls; the authors' analysis was not used. The sample yields tens of thousands of distinct CDR3 sequences; roughly a fifth were counted once. Approximately 15% of the sample is taken by the ten largest.

The chain is assembled from TRBV12-3 or TRBV12-4 and TRBJ1-4; the D gene is unclear. Specimen: a population of CD138-negative cells sorted from bone marrow. Taken with the paper, the label for cell subset or site translates to: bone marrow mononuclear cells depleted of CD138+ plasma/myeloma cells by negative magnetic selection. This clonotype was sampled from a donor aged 40 or older with multiple myeloma. This receptor has the CDR3 CASSLAGSAATNEKLFF. DNA sequence: TGTGCCAGCAGTTTAGCAGGGAGTGCGGCAACTAATGAAAAACTGTTTTTT.